Listed here are 18 T cell receptor beta chains from one sample, sequenced in a study of blood T cell repertoires in COVID-19. Using immunoSEQ multiplex PCR, the repertoire was profiled, and TCRdb retains in-frame clones only, with some absent. Among roughly 250,000 clones listed, about 83% were seen once. Sequenced sample: peripheral blood. The receptor set was obtained from a woman aged 40 to 50 who had recovered from COVID-19.

The CDR3 is CASSLGDRMGNTIYF. DNA for the CDR3: TGCGCCAGCAGCTTGGGGGACAGGATGGGAAACACCATATATTTT. The chain combines TRBV5-1 with TRBJ1-3, with 8 bases matching TRBD1. Trimming at V came to 0 bases and at J to 4 bases, leaving 3 bases not matched to a gene. The CDR3 has 15 residues. CDR1 and CDR2 (germline): SGHRS, YFSETQ.

This rearrangement joins TRBV28 to TRBJ1-5; D not certain. Trimming removed 8 bases at V and 3 bases at J, with 17 bases between. There are 15 residues in the CDR3. Germline lookup yields CDR1 MDHEN and CDR2 SYDVKM. This CDR3 is CASVPSGRDNQPQHF. The CDR3 DNA is TGTGCCAGCGTCCCCTCGGGAAGGGACAATCAGCCCCAGCATTTT.

The CDR3 DNA sequence: TGTGCCACCAGTGATCCTACAGGGGGTCCAGGGGTGCCCCAGCATTTT. Translating it yields CATSDPTGGPGVPQHF. The chain joins TRBV24-1 to TRBJ1-5, with 8 bases lining up with TRBD1. Germline V gene lookup returns CDR1 KGHDR and CDR2 SFDVKD. Trimming at V came to 3 bases and at J to 9 bases, leaving 12 bases not matched to a gene. The CDR3 sequence is 16 residues long.

The chain links TRBV28 to TRBJ2-7, with 7 bases aligning to TRBD1. The germline CDR1 and CDR2 sequences are MDHEN and SYDVKM. V lost 5 bases, J lost 1 base, and 5 bases stayed unmatched. The CDR3 covers 14 residues. The CDR3, as DNA: TGTGCCAGCAGTCCAGGGGGAGTTTCCTACGAGCAGTACTTC. Its protein is CASSPGGVSYEQYF.

This chain uses TRBV28 with TRBJ1-1; 10 bases are shared with TRBD1. V shed 2 bases and J 5 bases; nucleotides not matched to a gene: 8. Germline CDR1 is MDHEN and CDR2 is SYDVKM. This CDR3 has 16 amino acids. The CDR3 DNA follows: TGTGCCAGCAGTTTAGGTGACAGGGGGCTTAGGACTGAAGCTTTCTTT. It translates to CASSLGDRGLRTEAFF.

V is TRBV6-1 and J is TRBJ2-3, with 9 positions matching TRBD2. The germline V gene encodes CDR1 MNHNS and CDR2 SASEGT. After removal of 1 base from V and 7 bases from J, the junction contained 6 bases not matched to a gene. This CDR3 spans 15 amino acids. The CDR3 sequence: CASSEGAGGRNTQYF. The CDR3 DNA reads as TGTGCCAGCAGTGAAGGGGCGGGGGGGCGAAATACGCAGTATTTT.

This chain links TRBV5-1 with TRBJ1-1, with D possibly being TRBD1 (6 bases). The CDR3 contains 15 residues. Trimming pared 4 bases from V and 3 bases from J, leaving 16 bases between. From germline, CDR1 is SGHRS and CDR2 YFSETQ. The CDR3 loop reads CASSILQGRDTEAFF. As DNA, the CDR3 is TGCGCCAGCAGCATTCTACAGGGCAGAGACACTGAAGCTTTCTTT.

The rearrangement joins TRBV10-3 to TRBJ2-3; 7 positions agree with TRBD1. CDR1 ENHRY and CDR2 SYGVKD come from the germline V gene. The CDR3 loop spans 13 amino acids. The junction had 0 bases not matched to a gene; V was cut back by 3 bases and J by 3 bases. CDR3 protein: CAISEQGTDTQYF. The CDR3 bases are TGTGCCATCAGTGAACAGGGGACAGATACGCAGTATTTT.

The rearrangement joins TRBV4-1 to TRBJ1-1; perhaps TRBD1 as D (6 bases). Trimming took 0 bases from V and 5 from J, leaving 13 bases between them. The CDR3 spans 15 residues. From germline, CDR1 is MGHRA and CDR2 YSYEKL. CDR3: CASSQDGQGWTEAFF. CDR3 nucleotides: TGCGCCAGCAGCCAAGACGGCCAGGGGTGGACTGAAGCTTTCTTT.

V gene TRBV19 combines with J gene TRBJ2-1; weak D call: TRBD1 (6 bases). The CDR3 totals 15 residues. Per the germline V gene, CDR1 is LNHDA and CDR2 is SQIVND (reference sequence). V was clipped by 3 bases and J by 3 bases, with 12 bases between them. The CDR3 DNA reads as TGTGCCAGTAGTATTGGCAGGGGCAGCTACAATGAGCAGTTCTTC. Residues: CASSIGRGSYNEQFF.

The genes are TRBV2 and TRBJ2-3; D unresolved. The CDR3 length is 14 residues. The germline gives CDR1 SNHLY, CDR2 FYNNEI. Trimming pared 3 bases from V and 0 bases from J, leaving 7 bases between. The CDR3 region is CASSEFISTDTQYF. CDR3 coding DNA: TGTGCCAGCAGTGAGTTCATCAGCACAGATACGCAGTATTTT.

The chain employs TRBV28 and TRBJ2-7; D is possibly TRBD1 (5 bases). The V gene's germline CDR1 is MDHEN and CDR2 SYDVKM. Trimming shortened V by 3 bases and J by 5 bases, and 11 bases separated the two germline ends. CDR3 length equals 13 residues. The DNA of the CDR3 is TGTGCCAGCAGTTTGTCTCAGGGCCACGAGCAGTACTTC. Its protein product is CASSLSQGHEQYF.

In this sample, this clone turned up many times. The chain carries TRBV18 and TRBJ1-2; 7 bases match TRBD1. Germline values: CDR1 KGHSH, CDR2 LQKENI. Losses at the gene ends were 3 bases for V and 5 bases for J; bases not matched to a gene: 9. There are 15 residues in the CDR3. The CDR3 loop reads CASSPGTGARYGYTF. The DNA for the CDR3 is TGTGCCAGCTCACCGGGCACAGGGGCGCGATATGGCTACACCTTC.

This chain joins TRBV18 and TRBJ1-2, with 10 nucleotides matching TRBD1. This CDR3 contains 15 residues. CDR1 is KGHSH, CDR2 LQKENI, per germline. The V and J ends lost 4 bases and 6 bases, in that order; junction bases with no gene match: 8. The CDR3 loop reads CASSRDRGRGDGYTF. The DNA for the CDR3 is TGTGCCAGCTCACGAGACAGGGGGCGCGGGGATGGCTACACCTTC.

The V call is TRBV23-1, the J call TRBJ1-5; a weak D match, TRBD1 (5 bases). TRBV23-1 is filed as an ORF, its function uncertain. Trimming took 7 bases from V and 3 from J, leaving 22 bases between them. The CDR3 totals 17 residues. The CDR3 bases are TGCGCCAGCATCTTGATCCGGGGGTGGCAGGTCAATCAGCCCCAGCATTTT. Amino acids: CASILIRGWQVNQPQHF.

The rearrangement joins TRBV2 to TRBJ2-2; D unresolved. The CDR3 loop spans 13 amino acids. V was shortened by 4 bases and J by 8 bases, with 11 bases between the two germline ends. Germline CDR1 and CDR2: SNHLY and FYNNEI. The CDR3 spells CASSGSTTGELFF. As DNA, the CDR3 is TGTGCCAGCAGTGGAAGTACCACTGGGGAGCTGTTTTTT.

V and J are TRBV12-3 or TRBV12-4 and TRBJ2-7; TRBD1 is a possible D gene (5 bases). The CDR3 is made up of 12 amino acids. The V end lost 6 bases, the J end lost 2 bases, and 8 bases lay between the germline ends. The CDR3 DNA follows: TGTGCCAGCAGCCCAGGGCCCTACGAGCAGTACTTC. This codes for CASSPGPYEQYF.

Note on this clone: Other DNA sequences of this sample code for an identical CDR3. The V and J genes are TRBV14 and TRBJ1-6; perhaps TRBD1 as D (5 bases). The CDR3 has 13 amino acids. Germline V gene sequence: CDR1 SGHDN, CDR2 FVKESK. V gave up 7 bases and J gave up 10 bases, with 14 bases separating them. The CDR3 here is CASNPGGNSPLHF. In DNA, the CDR3 is TGTGCCAGCAACCCCGGGGGAAACTCACCCCTCCACTTT.